These 17 T cell receptor beta chains share one sample of origin, sequenced in a study of T-cell memory formation after mild COVID-19. TCRdb fed the 5' RACE reads into MiXCR, producing one record per CDR3 protein. The data hold 300,000 to 350,000 distinct CDR3 sequences, with just under 20% observed a single time. Material for sequencing was PBMCs or a T cell subset sorted from them (not recorded which). The receptors come from a young man who had mild COVID-19 (a few samples of this study predate the infection). Cell type and time point are not known.

There are a few counts of this clonotype. This chain connects TRBV12-5 to TRBJ1-1, with 10 bases that match TRBD1. This CDR3 is 14 amino acids long. CDR1 is LGHNT, CDR2 FRNRAP, per germline. The trim removed 3 bases at V and 7 bases at J, leaving 5 bases unmatched. CDR3 residues: CASGFGTGVLEAFF. CDR3 in DNA: TGTGCTAGTGGTTTTGGGACAGGGGTCCTTGAAGCTTTCTTT. The complete variable domain, with remaining parts taken from reference TRBV12-5 and TRBJ1-1, reads DARVTQTPRHKVTEMGQEVTMRCQPILGHNTVFWYRQTMMQGLELLAYFRNRAPLDDSGMPKDRFSAEMPDATLATLKIQPSEPRDSAVYFCASGFGTGVLEAFFGQGTRLTVV.

Worth noting for this clonotype: At one of its ends the junction is not consistent with the germline gene, which may arise from a read error. This rearrangement joins TRBV12-3 or TRBV12-4 to TRBJ2-1, with a possible D match to TRBD1 (5 bases). The length of the CDR3 is 11 residues. CDR3 coding DNA: TGTGCCAGCAGCTCGCAGGACGCCCAGGGCTTC. Translation gives CASSSQDAQGF.

This rearrangement joins TRBV6-2 or TRBV6-3 to TRBJ1-5; 11 bases line up with TRBD1. This CDR3 contains 15 residues. V lost 5 bases, J lost 7 bases, and 7 bases stayed unmatched. CDR1 and CDR2 from the germline V gene are MNHEY and SVGEGT. CDR3 sequence reads: CASSQGQGAGQPQHF. CDR3 sequence (DNA): TGTGCCAGCAGTCAAGGACAGGGGGCTGGACAGCCCCAGCATTTT.

The chain recombines TRBV7-8 with TRBJ1-5; D may be TRBD1 (6 bases). The CDR3 consists of 16 residues. Per germline, CDR1 SGHVS and CDR2 FQNEAQ. V shed 4 bases and J shed 4 bases, with 17 bases lying between them. In nucleotides, the CDR3 is TGTGCCAGCAGCTACGGGAGGGGGTTTAATAATCAGCCCCAGCATTTT. Translating gives CASSYGRGFNNQPQHF.

In this sample, this clonotype turned up a few times. The V call is TRBV2, the J call TRBJ2-7, with D tentatively TRBD2 (6 bases). The CDR3 spans 12 residues. V lost 4 bases and J 3 bases, leaving 7 bases between the germline ends. Germline CDR1 SNHLY, CDR2 FYNNEI. CDR3 protein: CASSAGSYEQYF. The CDR3, as DNA: TGTGCCAGCAGTGCCGGGAGCTACGAGCAGTACTTC.

Only a few counts were recorded for this clonotype. The chain combines TRBV7-6 with TRBJ2-3, with D perhaps TRBD1 (6 bases). V gave up 1 base and J gave up 3 bases, with 11 bases separating them. Germline V CDR1 and CDR2: SGHVS, FNYEAQ. The CDR3 runs to 15 residues. The CDR3 DNA is TGTGCCAGCAGCTTAGGGCCAGGGGCTACAGATACGCAGTATTTT. Translation: CASSLGPGATDTQYF.

This clonotype was detected only a few times. The J gene is TRBJ1-2, the V gene TRBV5-1, with 10 bases identical to TRBD1. CDR1 is SGHRS and CDR2 is YFSETQ in the germline V gene. The length of the CDR3 is 17 residues. With 4 bases clipped from V and 3 bases from J, the junction kept 12 bases outside the gene matches. CDR3 nucleotides: TGCGCCAGCAGCCGTGGGACAGGGGACCCGTACGACTATGGCTACACCTTC. Residues: CASSRGTGDPYDYGYTF.

The V gene is TRBV5-1, the J gene TRBJ2-3, with TRBD2 matching 12 bases. Germline-derived CDR1 and CDR2 are SGHRS and YFSETQ. V lost 1 base to trimming and J lost 1 base; unmatched junction nucleotides: 7. The CDR3 extends over 18 amino acids. CDR3 sequence (DNA): TGCGCCAGCAGCTTGACGGCTAGCGGGGGGGCCGGCACAGATACGCAGTATTTT. It is translated as CASSLTASGGAGTDTQYF.

The chain is built from TRBV28 and TRBJ1-2; 9 bases are shared with TRBD1. This CDR3 spans 15 amino acids. The junction had 9 bases not matched to a gene; V was cut back by 5 bases and J by 5 bases. Germline V gives CDR1 MDHEN, CDR2 SYDVKM. DNA for the CDR3: TGTGCCAGCAGTCACGGGACAGGGCGGGGATATGGCTACACCTTC. Protein: CASSHGTGRGYGYTF.

The chain has TRBV5-1 and TRBJ2-1, with TRBD2 identical over 8 bases. The CDR3 totals 13 residues. The V and J ends lost 4 bases and 5 bases, in that order; junction bases with no gene match: 2. Germline values: CDR1 SGHRS, CDR2 YFSETQ. This CDR3 is CASSPGGDNEQFF. The CDR3 DNA sequence: TGCGCCAGCAGCCCCGGGGGGGACAATGAGCAGTTCTTC.

This clonotype was seen more than once but under ten times. This sequence joins TRBV13 and TRBJ2-3; maybe TRBD1 (6 bases). This CDR3 region has 13 residues. The germline V gene encodes CDR1 PRHDT and CDR2 FYEKMQ (reference sequence). The V gene lost 2 bases and the J gene lost 7 bases, with 10 bases spanning the gap. CDR3 residues: CASSLTGSHTQYF. CDR3 coding DNA: TGTGCCAGCAGCTTAACAGGGTCACATACGCAGTATTTT.

This clonotype was observed a handful of times. The CDR3 region has the DNA TGTGCCAGCGGCGGACAGGAGGGCCACGTTGAGACCCAGTACTTC. This encodes CASGGQEGHVETQYF. The chain joins TRBV13 to TRBJ2-5; perhaps TRBD1 as D (7 bases). From germline, CDR1 is PRHDT and CDR2 FYEKMQ (reference sequence). CDR3 size: 15 residues. V was shortened by 8 bases and J by 5 bases, with 21 bases between the two germline ends.

The CDR3 region has the DNA TGTGCCAGCAGCTTAACCCGTACAGGGCCCAACACTGAAGCTTTCTTT. Protein sequence: CASSLTRTGPNTEAFF. This chain connects TRBV7-9 to TRBJ1-1, with D tentatively TRBD1 (6 bases). Trimming took off 2 bases at V and 2 bases at J, with 15 bases between the two ends. The CDR3 has 16 residues. The germline V gene has CDR1 SEHNR and CDR2 FQNEAQ (reference sequence).

A few counts support this clonotype. The chain carries TRBV7-2 and TRBJ2-7; 8 bases fit TRBD2. Germline CDR1 SGHTA, CDR2 FQGNSA. This CDR3 region has 15 residues. Germline trimming cut 5 bases from V and 2 bases from J; bases unmatched to any gene: 8. The CDR3, as DNA: TGTGCCAGCAGCCTCGCGGGGGGCTCCACCTACGAGCAGTACTTC. As protein: CASSLAGGSTYEQYF.

This clonotype was detected only a few times. The V gene is TRBV7-2, the J gene TRBJ1-1; D is possibly TRBD1 (5 bases). The germline CDR1 and CDR2 sequences are SGHTA and FQGNSA. Deletions cut 5 bases from V and 8 bases from J, with 18 bases between. The CDR3 is 14 amino acids. The CDR3 DNA is TGTGCCAGCAGCACCTGGGACCAAACGGGGGAAGCTTTCTTT. Protein: CASSTWDQTGEAFF. The variable domain in full, completed from reference TRBV7-2 and TRBJ1-1, reads GAGVSQSPSNKVTEKGKDVELRCDPISGHTALYWYRQSLGQGLEFLIYFQGNSAPDKSGLPSDRFSAERTGGSVSTLTIQRTQQEDSAVYLCASSTWDQTGEAFFGQGTRLTVV.

The CDR3 nucleotides are TGCGCCAGCAGCCAACAGGGAGGCTCACCCCTCCACTTT. Amino acids: CASSQQGGSPLHF. The rearrangement links TRBV5-1 to TRBJ1-6, with D perhaps matching TRBD1 (6 bases). Trimming took off 4 bases at V and 10 bases at J, with 12 bases between the two ends. This CDR3 has 13 residues. Germline V CDR1 and CDR2: SGHRS, YFSETQ.

The V gene is TRBV5-6, the J gene TRBJ2-5, with a possible D match to TRBD2 (6 bases). CDR1 and CDR2 from the germline V gene are SGHDT and YYEEEE. With 2 bases removed from V and 2 bases from J, the gap between germline ends came to 10 bases. CDR3 length: 14 residues. DNA for the CDR3: TGTGCCAGCAGCTTCCTCGGGACTCAAGAGACCCAGTACTTC. This gives the protein CASSFLGTQETQYF. The full variable domain, rest sourced from reference TRBV5-6 and TRBJ2-5, is DAGVTQSPTHLIKTRGQQVTLRCSPKSGHDTVSWYQQALGQGPQFIFQYYEEEERQRGNFPDRFSGHQFPNYSSELNVNALLLGDSALYLCASSFLGTQETQYFGPGTRLLVL.